Shown below are 30 T cell receptor beta chains from a single sample sequenced in a study of cytomegalovirus exposure and HLA in healthy donors. The PCR had 60 Vbeta and 13 Jbeta primers. The method was immunoSEQ multiplex PCR; TCRdb's version includes in-frame clones alone and lacks a portion of them. The data contain roughly 180,000 clones, roughly 80% of them singletons. The sample comprised PBMCs. All receptors come from a man aged 30 to 39 in good health and CMV-seronegative.

The rearrangement links TRBV28 to TRBJ1-5, with no clear D. The CDR3 is 15 amino acids. Trimming took 8 bases from V and 2 from J, leaving 16 bases between them. The germline CDR1 and CDR2 sequences are MDHEN and SYDVKM. The DNA of the CDR3 is TGTGCCAGCCGACCCCCCCTGGGAGGCAATCAGCCCCAGCATTTT. Translating gives CASRPPLGGNQPQHF. Together with reference TRBV28 and TRBJ1-5, the CDR3 gives the full variable domain: DVKVTQSSRYLVKRTGEKVFLECVQDMDHENMFWYRQDPGLGLRLIYFSYDVKMKEKGDIPEGYSVSREKKERFSLILESASTNQTSMYLCASRPPLGGNQPQHFGDGTRLSIL.

The chain has TRBV7-2 and TRBJ2-1; 10 nucleotides line up with TRBD2. Germline V gene data show CDR1 as SGHTA and CDR2 as FQGNSA. The V and J ends lost 7 bases and 6 bases, in that order; junction bases with no gene match: 15. This CDR3 spans 17 amino acids. CDR3 protein: CASTEREGELVGNEQFF. The CDR3 nucleotides read TGTGCCAGCACCGAGCGGGAGGGAGAACTAGTGGGCAATGAGCAGTTCTTC.

This clone was observed a handful of times. This chain uses TRBV6-5 with TRBJ2-2; D not certain. There are 14 residues in the CDR3. CDR1 MNHEY and CDR2 SVGAGI come from the germline V gene. With 6 bases removed from V and 1 base from J, the gap between germline ends came to 9 bases. CDR3 amino acids: CASSLTENTGELFF. Here the CDR3 DNA reads TGTGCCAGCAGCCTGACTGAGAACACCGGGGAGCTGTTTTTT.

V usage is TRBV7-3 and J usage is TRBJ2-1; 7 bases match TRBD2. The CDR3 consists of 12 residues. The V and J ends lost 5 bases and 10 bases, in that order; junction bases with no gene match: 5. The germline CDR1 and CDR2 sequences are SGHTA and FQGTGA. DNA of the CDR3: TGTGCCAGCAGCACCGGGACTACCGAGCAGTTCTTC. Translated, it gives CASSTGTTEQFF.

The chain employs TRBV6-5 and TRBJ2-7, with a weak D call TRBD1 (6 bases). Germline lookup yields CDR1 MNHEY and CDR2 SVGAGI. Trimming took 6 bases from V and 5 from J, leaving 20 bases between them. This CDR3 has 15 residues. CDR3 sequence (DNA): TGTGCCAGCAGCCAAACAGGGACCAGAACGAACGAGCAGTACTTC. It yields the protein CASSQTGTRTNEQYF.

This chain connects TRBV28 to TRBJ2-2; 7 bases line up with TRBD2. V dropped 8 bases and J dropped 6; count of bases not matched to a gene: 15. Germline values: CDR1 MDHEN, CDR2 SYDVKM. CDR3 size: 16 residues. CDR3 sequence reads: CASGRAGVRGAGELFF. CDR3 sequence (DNA): TGTGCCAGCGGGCGGGCGGGAGTTAGGGGCGCCGGGGAGCTGTTTTTT.

The genes are TRBV6-5 and TRBJ2-7, with 8 bases identical to TRBD1. J was trimmed by 3 bases and V by 5 bases; bases with no gene match: 0. Germline assignment: CDR1 MNHEY and CDR2 SVGAGI. The CDR3 loop spans 12 amino acids. The DNA for the CDR3 is TGTGCCAGCAGTGGACAGGGCTACGAGCAGTACTTC. The encoded protein is CASSGQGYEQYF.

CDR3 protein: CASSEPSGGSDTQYF. In DNA, the CDR3 is TGCGCCAGCAGTGAGCCCAGCGGGGGATCAGATACGCAGTATTTT. V is TRBV10-1 and J is TRBJ2-3; 8 nucleotides line up with TRBD2. The CDR3 covers 15 residues. Losses at the gene ends were 2 bases for V and 4 bases for J; bases not matched to a gene: 5. Per the germline V gene, CDR1 is WNHNN and CDR2 is SYGVQD (reference sequence).

The gene calls are TRBV27 and TRBJ1-5; no clear D gene. This CDR3 spans 13 amino acids. V lost 3 bases, J lost 4 bases, and 7 bases lay in between. CDR1 is MNHEY and CDR2 is SMNVEV in the germline V gene (reference sequence). CDR3: CASSLAVNQPQHF. CDR3 nucleotides: TGTGCCAGCAGTTTGGCGGTTAATCAGCCCCAGCATTTT.

The chain uses TRBV28 and TRBJ1-2; 8 bases match TRBD1. The germline CDR1 and CDR2 sequences are MDHEN and SYDVKM. Trimming at V came to 5 bases and at J to 4 bases, leaving 6 bases not matched to a gene. There are 14 residues in the CDR3. The CDR3 loop reads CASSTGGLGYGYTF. Here the CDR3 DNA reads TGTGCCAGCAGTACAGGGGGACTTGGCTATGGCTACACCTTC.

The rearrangement uses TRBV6-5 and TRBJ2-1, with TRBD1 as a possible D gene (5 bases). Germline V gives CDR1 MNHEY, CDR2 SVGAGI. CDR3 length: 13 amino acids. V was shortened by 3 bases and J by 8 bases, with 11 bases between the two germline ends. CDR3 sequence: CASSYTQGYEQFF. In nucleotides, the CDR3 is TGTGCCAGCAGTTATACCCAGGGCTATGAGCAGTTCTTC.

The chain carries TRBV28 and TRBJ1-1, with a weak D call TRBD1 (5 bases). Trimming stripped 2 bases from V and 1 base from J, with 11 bases between. This CDR3 is 15 amino acids long. Per the germline V gene, CDR1 is MDHEN and CDR2 is SYDVKM. CDR3 residues: CASSLPYRSNTEAFF. In nucleotides, the CDR3 is TGTGCCAGCAGTTTACCATACAGGTCGAACACTGAAGCTTTCTTT.

This sequence joins TRBV10-3 and TRBJ2-7; possibly TRBD2 for D (5 bases). Germline loops: CDR1 ENHRY, CDR2 SYGVKD. The CDR3 runs 14 residues. Trimming stripped 3 bases from V and 3 bases from J, with 12 bases between. This chain's CDR3 is CAISEWGEVYEQYF. The CDR3 DNA is TGTGCCATCAGTGAATGGGGAGAGGTCTACGAGCAGTACTTC.

The CDR3 region is CASGPPVGSGPTYEQYF. The CDR3 DNA reads as TGTGCCAGCGGACCCCCTGTGGGGAGCGGGCCGACCTACGAGCAGTACTTC. The genes are TRBV5-5 and TRBJ2-7, with D perhaps matching TRBD2 (6 bases). The ends were cut back, 7 bases at V and 2 bases at J, with 25 bases in the middle. There are 17 residues in the CDR3. CDR1 is SGHKS, CDR2 YYEKEE, per germline (reference sequence).

The chain recombines TRBV4-1 with TRBJ2-7; 10 bases map to TRBD2. This CDR3 has 16 residues. CDR1 is MGHRA, CDR2 YSYEKL, per germline. Trimming at V came to 1 base and at J to 3 bases, leaving 6 bases not matched to a gene. The CDR3 here is CASSQVGLAGVYEQYF. CDR3 sequence (DNA): TGCGCCAGCAGCCAAGTGGGGCTAGCGGGAGTCTACGAGCAGTACTTC.

The V and J genes are TRBV5-6 and TRBJ1-5, with D unclear. The CDR3 consists of 14 residues. Germline CDR1 SGHDT, CDR2 YYEEEE. Trimming shortened V by 4 bases and J by 0 bases, and 8 bases separated the two germline ends. The CDR3 nucleotides read TGTGCCAGCAGCGACTACAGTAGCAATCAGCCCCAGCATTTT. Translating gives CASSDYSSNQPQHF.

The chain links TRBV15 to TRBJ2-1; TRBD2 aligns across 13 bases. In germline, CDR1 is LNHNV, CDR2 YYDKDF (reference sequence). V was pared by 0 bases and J by 1 base, with 3 bases of the junction left unmatched. This CDR3 spans 18 amino acids. The CDR3 region has the DNA TGTGCCACCAGCAGAGATCGGGGACTAGCGGGATCCTACAATGAGCAGTTCTTC. It encodes CATSRDRGLAGSYNEQFF.

This sequence joins TRBV4-3 and TRBJ2-1, with TRBD2 matching over 12 bases. With 5 bases clipped from V and 4 bases from J, the junction kept 12 bases outside the gene matches. CDR1 is LGHNA, CDR2 YSLEER, per germline. This CDR3 spans 18 amino acids. CDR3 residues: CASSTRTSGDLLYNEQFF. CDR3 DNA sequence: TGCGCCAGCAGCACCCGGACTAGCGGGGACCTCCTTTACAATGAGCAGTTCTTC.

The genes are TRBV7-2 and TRBJ2-1, with 8 bases identical to TRBD2. Germline CDR1 and CDR2: SGHTA and FQGNSA. This CDR3 is 16 amino acids long. The ends lost 1 base at V and 6 bases at J; junction bases unmatched: 8. The CDR3 nucleotides are TGTGCCAGCAGCTTAGGTCCCAGCGGGGGAACCAATGAGCAGTTCTTC. Its translation is CASSLGPSGGTNEQFF.

The gene calls are TRBV25-1 and TRBJ2-5, with D possibly being TRBD1 (5 bases). The tail of the sequence fits TRBJ2-7 better, so the J call may be wrong. The germline gives CDR1 MGHDK, CDR2 SYGVNS. The CDR3 loop spans 14 amino acids. The CDR3 region is CASSEWADTYEQYF. As DNA, the CDR3 is TGTGCCAGCAGTGAATGGGCGGACACCTACGAGCAGTACTTC.

The chain couples TRBV5-1 to TRBJ2-7, with D tentatively TRBD1 (6 bases). The CDR3 has 15 residues. The germline gives CDR1 SGHRS, CDR2 YFSETQ. Trimming took off 0 bases at V and 3 bases at J, with 13 bases between the two ends. The CDR3 bases are TGCGCCAGCAGCTTGGCCGAAACAGGGTACTACGAGCAGTACTTC. As protein: CASSLAETGYYEQYF.

V gene TRBV28 combines with J gene TRBJ2-7; a possible D gene is TRBD1 (6 bases). This CDR3 is 14 amino acids long. V shed 5 bases and J shed 2 bases, with 13 bases lying between them. The germline V gene encodes CDR1 MDHEN and CDR2 SYDVKM. In DNA, the CDR3 is TGTGCCAGCAGTCCAACAGGGATCCCCTACGAGCAGTACTTC. This gives the protein CASSPTGIPYEQYF.

The count of this clone is one. The chain is built from TRBV28 and TRBJ1-2, with 7 bases that match TRBD1. The germline gives CDR1 MDHEN, CDR2 SYDVKM. The CDR3 sequence is 13 residues long. Losses at the gene ends were 7 bases for V and 2 bases for J; bases not matched to a gene: 4. The chain's CDR3 is CASNSGQNYGYTF. CDR3 coding DNA: TGTGCCAGCAACTCGGGACAGAACTATGGCTACACCTTC.

This clone came up a few times. J is TRBJ2-7 and V is TRBV19; 9 nucleotides line up with TRBD1. The trim removed 8 bases at V and 2 bases at J, leaving 7 bases unmatched. Germline values: CDR1 LNHDA, CDR2 SQIVND (reference sequence). There are 14 residues in the CDR3. The DNA of the CDR3 is TGTGCCAGTGGACCAGGACAGGGGCCCTACGAGCAGTACTTC. It codes for CASGPGQGPYEQYF.

The DNA for the CDR3 is TGTGCCACCAGCAACGTGGGAGGAAATGGATACGAGCAGTACTTC. As protein: CATSNVGGNGYEQYF. The chain couples TRBV15 to TRBJ2-5; tentatively, D is TRBD2 (6 bases). The J call could be wrong; TRBJ2-7 is a better fit for the DNA end. The V gene's germline CDR1 is LNHNV and CDR2 YYDKDF (reference sequence). The CDR3 covers 15 residues.

The gene calls are TRBV9 and TRBJ1-2; D not certain. CDR1 is SGDLS, CDR2 YYNGEE, per germline. Trimming pared 0 bases from V and 7 bases from J, leaving 7 bases between. The CDR3 runs 12 residues. CDR3 DNA sequence: TGTGCCAGCAGCGTAGTTGGGAGTGGCTACACCTTC. As protein: CASSVVGSGYTF.

J is TRBJ2-7 and V is TRBV28; possibly TRBD1 for D (5 bases). The germline gives CDR1 MDHEN, CDR2 SYDVKM. Trimming took off 5 bases at V and 4 bases at J, with 6 bases between the two ends. The CDR3 contains 11 residues. The CDR3 loop is CASSPGYEQYF. CDR3 DNA sequence: TGTGCCAGCAGTCCAGGGTACGAGCAGTACTTC.

The rearrangement uses TRBV5-1 and TRBJ2-5, with 8 bases lining up with TRBD1. The J call may be wrong; the DNA end is better matched by TRBJ2-7. The CDR3 runs to 14 residues. CDR1 is SGHRS and CDR2 is YFSETQ in the germline V gene. The CDR3 nucleotides are TGCGCCAGCAAAGGGACAGGCAGCACCTACGAGCAGTACTTC. Its protein is CASKGTGSTYEQYF.

V usage is TRBV6-5 and J usage is TRBJ1-2; 12 nucleotides match TRBD1. The CDR3 is made up of 14 amino acids. Germline CDR1 reads MNHEY; CDR2 reads SVGAGI. Trimming took 0 bases from V and 8 from J; bases not matched to a gene: 1. The CDR3 is CASSYSGTGGGYTF. CDR3 DNA: TGTGCCAGCAGTTACTCCGGGACAGGGGGCGGCTACACCTTC.

The chain uses TRBV30 and TRBJ1-6; 8 nucleotides match TRBD1. The germline CDR1 and CDR2 sequences are GTSNPN and SVGIG (reference sequence). The length of the CDR3 is 15 residues. V lost 3 bases, J lost 4 bases, and 5 bases stayed unmatched. In DNA form, the CDR3 reads TGTGCCTGGAGACAGGGGGGCTCGTATAATTCACCCCTCCACTTT. Protein: CAWRQGGSYNSPLHF. The whole variable domain, filled in from reference TRBV30 and TRBJ1-6, reads SQTIHQWPATLVQPVGSPLSLECTVEGTSNPNLYWYRQAAGRGLQLLFYSVGIGQISSEVPQNLSASRPQDRQFILSSKKLLLSDSGFYLCAWRQGGSYNSPLHFGNGTRLTVT.